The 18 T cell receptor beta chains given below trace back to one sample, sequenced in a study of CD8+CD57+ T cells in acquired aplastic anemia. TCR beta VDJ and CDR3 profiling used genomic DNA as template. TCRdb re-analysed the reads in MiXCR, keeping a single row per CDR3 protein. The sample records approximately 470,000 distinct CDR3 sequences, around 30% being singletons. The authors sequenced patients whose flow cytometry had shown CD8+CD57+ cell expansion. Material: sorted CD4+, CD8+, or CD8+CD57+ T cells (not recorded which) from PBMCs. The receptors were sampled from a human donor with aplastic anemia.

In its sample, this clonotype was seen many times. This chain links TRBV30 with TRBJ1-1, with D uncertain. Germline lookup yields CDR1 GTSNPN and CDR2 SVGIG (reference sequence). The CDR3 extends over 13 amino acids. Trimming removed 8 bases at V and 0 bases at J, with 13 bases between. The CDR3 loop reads CAAGPSMNTEAFF. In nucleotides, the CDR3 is TGTGCCGCGGGTCCGAGCATGAACACTGAAGCTTTCTTT.

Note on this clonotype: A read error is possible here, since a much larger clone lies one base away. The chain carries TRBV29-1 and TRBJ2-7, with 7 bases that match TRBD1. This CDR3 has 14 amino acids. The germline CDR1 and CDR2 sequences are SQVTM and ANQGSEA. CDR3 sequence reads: CGPLLGQLAFERYF. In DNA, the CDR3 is TGCGGCCCGTTGCTGGGACAGCTAGCTTTCGAGCGGTACTTC.

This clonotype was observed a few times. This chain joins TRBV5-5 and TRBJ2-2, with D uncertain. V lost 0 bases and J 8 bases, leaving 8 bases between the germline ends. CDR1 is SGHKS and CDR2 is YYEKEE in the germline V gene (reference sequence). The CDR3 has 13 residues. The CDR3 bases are TGTGCCAGCAGCTTGGGGGAACTGGGGGAGCTGTTTTTT. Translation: CASSLGELGELFF.

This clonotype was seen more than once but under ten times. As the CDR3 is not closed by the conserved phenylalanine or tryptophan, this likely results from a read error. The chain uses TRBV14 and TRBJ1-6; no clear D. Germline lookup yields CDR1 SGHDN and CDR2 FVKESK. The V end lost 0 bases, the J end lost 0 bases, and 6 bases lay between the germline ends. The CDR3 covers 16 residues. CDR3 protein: CASSQDYSSYNSPLHL. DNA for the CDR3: TGTGCCAGCAGCCAAGATTACAGCTCCTATAATTCACCCCTCCACCTT.

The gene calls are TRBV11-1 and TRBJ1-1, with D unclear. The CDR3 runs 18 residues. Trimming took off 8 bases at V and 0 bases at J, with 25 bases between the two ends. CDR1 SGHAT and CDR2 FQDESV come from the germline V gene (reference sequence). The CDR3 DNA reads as TGTGCCAGCGGACCGACCGGTGGAGCGAATTCAATGAACACTGAAGCTTTCTTT. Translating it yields CASGPTGGANSMNTEAFF.

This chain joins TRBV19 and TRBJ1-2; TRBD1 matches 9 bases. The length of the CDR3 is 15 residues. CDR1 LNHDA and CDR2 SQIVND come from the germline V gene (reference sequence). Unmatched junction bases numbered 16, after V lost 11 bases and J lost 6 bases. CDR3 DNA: TGTGCCTGGATCGAGTGGGACAGGGCTCCGGATGGCTACACCTTC. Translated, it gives CAWIEWDRAPDGYTF.

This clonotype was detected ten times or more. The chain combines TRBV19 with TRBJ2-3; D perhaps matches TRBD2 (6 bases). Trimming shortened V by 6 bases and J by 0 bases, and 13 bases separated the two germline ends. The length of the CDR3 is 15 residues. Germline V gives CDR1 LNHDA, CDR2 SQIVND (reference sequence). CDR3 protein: CASSSLSGSTDTQYF. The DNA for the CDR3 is TGTGCCAGTAGCAGCTTAAGCGGGAGCACAGATACGCAGTATTTT.

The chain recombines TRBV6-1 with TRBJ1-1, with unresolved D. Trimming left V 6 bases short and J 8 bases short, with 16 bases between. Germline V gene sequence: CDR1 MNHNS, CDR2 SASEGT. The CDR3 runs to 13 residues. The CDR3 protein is CASSSLDPTEAFF. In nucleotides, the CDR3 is TGTGCCAGCAGCTCTCTTGATCCAACCGAAGCTTTCTTT.

The chain's CDR3 is CSVTGLAGWEETQYF. The CDR3, as DNA: TGCAGCGTAACCGGACTAGCGGGATGGGAAGAGACCCAGTACTTC. The rearrangement links TRBV29-1 to TRBJ2-5; 12 nucleotides match TRBD2. The CDR3 is made up of 15 amino acids. V shed 6 bases, J shed 3 bases, and the junction held 8 bases outside the gene matches. CDR1 SQVTM and CDR2 ANQGSEA come from the germline V gene.

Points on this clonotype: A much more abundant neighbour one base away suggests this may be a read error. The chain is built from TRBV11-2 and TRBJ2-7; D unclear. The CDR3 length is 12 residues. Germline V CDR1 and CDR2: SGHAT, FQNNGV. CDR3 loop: CASSSFAYERYF. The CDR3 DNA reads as TGTGCCAGCAGCTCCTTCGCCTACGAGCGGTACTTC.

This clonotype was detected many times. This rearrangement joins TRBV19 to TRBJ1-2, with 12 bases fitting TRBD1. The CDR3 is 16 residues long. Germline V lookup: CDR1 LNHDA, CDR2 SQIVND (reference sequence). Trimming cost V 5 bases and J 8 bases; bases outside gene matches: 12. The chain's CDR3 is CASSPPKGTGGNGYTF. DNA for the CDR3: TGTGCCAGTAGTCCACCGAAGGGGACAGGGGGCAACGGCTACACCTTC.

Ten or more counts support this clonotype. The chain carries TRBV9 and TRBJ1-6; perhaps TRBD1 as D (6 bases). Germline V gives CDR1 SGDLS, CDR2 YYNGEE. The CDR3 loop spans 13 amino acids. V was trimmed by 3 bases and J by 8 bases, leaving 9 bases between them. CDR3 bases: TGTGCCAGCAGCGGAGGGGGGTATTCACCCCTCCACTTT. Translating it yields CASSGGGYSPLHF.

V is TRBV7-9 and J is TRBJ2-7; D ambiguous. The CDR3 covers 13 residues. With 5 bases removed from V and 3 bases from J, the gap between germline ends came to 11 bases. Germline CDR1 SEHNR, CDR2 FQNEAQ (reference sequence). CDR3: CASSQDVLYEQYF. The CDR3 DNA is TGTGCCAGCAGCCAAGATGTTCTCTACGAGCAGTACTTC.

CDR3 region: CATSRDWSGRAGEQYF. The DNA of the CDR3 is TGTGCCACCAGCAGAGATTGGAGCGGGAGGGCCGGGGAGCAGTACTTC. The chain joins TRBV15 to TRBJ2-7; 10 bases agree with TRBD2. The ends lost 0 bases at V and 7 bases at J; junction bases unmatched: 9. CDR1 LNHNV and CDR2 YYDKDF come from the germline V gene (reference sequence). This CDR3 comprises 16 residues.

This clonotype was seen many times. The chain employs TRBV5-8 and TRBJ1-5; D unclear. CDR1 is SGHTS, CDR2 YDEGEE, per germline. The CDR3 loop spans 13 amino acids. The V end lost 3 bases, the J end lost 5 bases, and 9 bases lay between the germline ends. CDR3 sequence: CASSSQQDQPQHF. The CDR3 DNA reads TGTGCCAGCAGCTCGCAACAAGATCAGCCCCAGCATTTT.

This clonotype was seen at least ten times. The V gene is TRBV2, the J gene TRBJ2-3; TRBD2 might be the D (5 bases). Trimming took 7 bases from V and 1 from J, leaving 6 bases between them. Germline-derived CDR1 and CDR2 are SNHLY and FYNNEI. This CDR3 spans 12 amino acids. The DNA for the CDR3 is TGTGCCAGCAACGGGGGCACAGATACGCAGTATTTT. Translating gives CASNGGTDTQYF.

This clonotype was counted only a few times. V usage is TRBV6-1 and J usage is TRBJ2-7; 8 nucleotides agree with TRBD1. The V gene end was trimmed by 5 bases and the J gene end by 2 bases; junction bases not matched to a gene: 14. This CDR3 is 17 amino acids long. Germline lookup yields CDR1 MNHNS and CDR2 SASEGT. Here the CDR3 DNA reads TGTGCCAGCAGTATCCGGACAGGGCGGTCTACCGCCTACGAGCAGTACTTC. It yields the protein CASSIRTGRSTAYEQYF.

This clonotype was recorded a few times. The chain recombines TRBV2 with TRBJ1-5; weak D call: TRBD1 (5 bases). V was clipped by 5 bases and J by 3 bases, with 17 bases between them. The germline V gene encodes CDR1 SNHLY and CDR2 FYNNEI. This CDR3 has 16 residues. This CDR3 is CASSTPGTEANQPQHF. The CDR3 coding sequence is TGTGCCAGCAGTACCCCCGGGACCGAGGCCAATCAGCCCCAGCATTTT.